Each of the 8 T cell receptor beta chains below was sequenced from the same sample in a study of graft-versus-host responses after intestinal transplantation. The repertoire was sequenced with immunoSEQ multiplex PCR; TCRdb's copy has only in-frame clones and lacks some. The repertoire holds several thousand clones, with roughly 25% as singletons. This material consisted of alloreactive CD4+ T cells from a mixed lymphocyte reaction culture, taken before transplantation. Noted subset: CFSE-low proliferating T cells sorted from approximately 6-day pre-transplant mixed lymphocyte reaction (GvH or HvG direction). The receptors were sampled from a human patient who was an organ donor for intestinal transplantation.

This clone turned up a few times. The chain has TRBV7-8 and TRBJ1-6; 9 nucleotides align to TRBD1. The CDR3 consists of 15 residues. The J segment lost 10 bases and the V segment lost 5 bases, leaving 9 bases of the junction unmatched. Germline lookup yields CDR1 SGHVS and CDR2 FQNEAQ. CDR3 in amino acids: CASSPVGQGYSPLHF. For the CDR3, the DNA is TGTGCCAGCAGCCCAGTCGGACAGGGGTACTCACCCCTCCACTTT.

There are many counts of this clone. The chain recombines TRBV7-8 with TRBJ2-1; 7 positions match TRBD2. Germline V gives CDR1 SGHVS, CDR2 FQNEAQ. The trim removed 8 bases at V and 4 bases at J, leaving 11 bases unmatched. The CDR3 has 15 amino acids. CDR3 sequence (DNA): TGTGCCAGCCGCCCCGGGGGAGGGCGGTACAATGAGCAGTTCTTC. Translated: CASRPGGGRYNEQFF. The full variable domain, completed using reference TRBV7-8 and TRBJ2-1, is GAGVSQSPRYKVAKRGQDVALRCDPISGHVSLFWYQQALGQGPEFLTYFQNEAQLDKSGLPSDRFFAERPEGSVSTLKIQRTQQEDSAVYLCASRPGGGRYNEQFFGPGTRLTVL.

This clone appeared a few times. The chain joins TRBV7-9 to TRBJ2-6; 7 bases fit TRBD1. Germline V lookup: CDR1 SEHNR, CDR2 FQNEAQ (reference sequence). The V segment lost 6 bases and the J segment 0 bases; nucleotides outside the gene matches: 8. CDR3 size: 17 residues. DNA for the CDR3: TGTGCCAGCAGTTACAGGGGTTCACTCTCTGGGGCCAACGTCCTGACTTTC. This translates into CASSYRGSLSGANVLTF.

V gene TRBV5-1 combines with J gene TRBJ2-2, with 9 bases lining up with TRBD1. The CDR3 length is 16 residues. From germline, CDR1 is SGHRS and CDR2 YFSETQ. Trimming took 1 base from V and 7 from J; bases not matched to a gene: 8. The CDR3 sequence: CASSLPTGGIGGELFF. The DNA of the CDR3 is TGCGCCAGCAGCTTGCCCACAGGGGGCATAGGCGGGGAGCTGTTTTTT.

The V call is TRBV11-1, the J call TRBJ2-7; the D is unclear. This CDR3 is built from 11 residues. The V gene's germline CDR1 is SGHAT and CDR2 FQDESV (reference sequence). Trimming took off 1 base at V and 4 bases at J, with 2 bases between the two ends. This CDR3 is CASSLVYEQYF. The CDR3, as DNA: TGTGCCAGCAGCTTAGTATACGAGCAGTACTTC.

J is TRBJ2-1 and V is TRBV29-1; weak D call: TRBD2 (6 bases). The CDR3 consists of 14 residues. Germline CDR1 is SQVTM and CDR2 is ANQGSEA. Trimming stripped 1 base from V and 5 bases from J, with 12 bases between. CDR3 sequence (DNA): TGCAGCGTTGAAGGAGGCGGGATCCACAATGAGCAGTTCTTC. It specifies CSVEGGGIHNEQFF.

This chain uses TRBV4-2 with TRBJ2-5, with TRBD2 matching 10 bases. The CDR3 runs to 16 residues. The germline V gene encodes CDR1 LGHNA and CDR2 YNFKEQ. V gave up 1 base and J gave up 2 bases; unmatched junction bases: 4. The CDR3 here is CASSQVIAGGQETQYF. CDR3 DNA sequence: TGTGCCAGCAGCCAAGTTATAGCGGGGGGTCAAGAGACCCAGTACTTC.

This clone is judged medium-sized (0.01 to 0.1%). The chain has TRBV9 and TRBJ1-5; TRBD1 matches at 9 bases. The CDR3 totals 15 residues. Germline V gene data show CDR1 as SGDLS and CDR2 as YYNGEE. V was pared by 4 bases and J by 7 bases, with 9 bases of the junction left unmatched. CDR3 residues: CASSRGTGFGQPQHF. The CDR3 coding sequence is TGTGCCAGCAGCCGCGGGACAGGGTTTGGCCAGCCCCAGCATTTT.